This T cell receptor beta chain was recovered during a study of shared clonotypes between healthy human individuals. CD4+ cells underwent separation, giving CD45RA+ naive and CD45RA-negative memory subsets. Only in-frame clones appear in the TCRdb table, and some are missing; sequencing was by immunoSEQ multiplex PCR. This table holds some 1 million clones, more than 60% found once. The germline V and J ends were trimmed by 3 bases and 2 bases, with 13 bases remaining between them. The germline gives CDR1 SGDLS, CDR2 YYNGEE. The length of the CDR3 is 15 residues. This clone was recorded at least ten times.

The receptor was isolated from a man aged 18 to 29 in good health. The chain couples TRBV9 to TRBJ2-3; weak D call: TRBD2 (6 bases). The sample comprised memory CD4+ T cells sorted from blood. Subset specified: CD45RA-negative fraction. The CDR3 region is CASSAGREFTDTQYF. CDR3 DNA sequence: TGTGCCAGCAGCGCGGGACGGGAGTTCACAGATACGCAGTATTTT.